This TCR beta chain derives from a study of control samples from healthy donors and cancer patients. This clone was detected only once. Germline V lookup: CDR1 MNHNS, CDR2 SASEGT. Trimming removed 1 base from V and 1 base from J, with 10 bases in between. The CDR3 is 15 amino acids. Here immunoSEQ multiplex PCR was the method, and the copy in TCRdb shows in-frame clones only, minus some. The table records around 130,000 clones, around 90% of them present only once. This rearrangement joins TRBV6-1 to TRBJ1-1; tentatively, D is TRBD1 (5 bases). The TCR originated in a man between 18 and 35 years old in good health. The sequencing sample was made of blood. The CDR3 sequence: CASSEGGYWNTEAFF. DNA for the CDR3: TGTGCCAGCAGTGAAGGGGGGTATTGGAACACTGAAGCTTTCTTT.